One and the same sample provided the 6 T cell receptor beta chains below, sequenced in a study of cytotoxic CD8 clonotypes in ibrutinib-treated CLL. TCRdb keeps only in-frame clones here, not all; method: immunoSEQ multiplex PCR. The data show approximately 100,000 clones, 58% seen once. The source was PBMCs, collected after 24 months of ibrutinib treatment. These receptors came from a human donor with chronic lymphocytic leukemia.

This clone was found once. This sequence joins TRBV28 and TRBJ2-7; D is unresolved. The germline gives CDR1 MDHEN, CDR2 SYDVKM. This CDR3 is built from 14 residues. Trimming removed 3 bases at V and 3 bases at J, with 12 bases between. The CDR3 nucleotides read TGTGCCAGCAGTTTCCCGGGCGGCGACTACGAGCAGTACTTC. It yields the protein CASSFPGGDYEQYF.

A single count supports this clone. The CDR3 loop reads CSVERQGNGDEQFF. CDR3 nucleotide sequence: TGCAGCGTTGAAAGGCAGGGGAACGGGGATGAGCAGTTCTTC. The chain uses TRBV29-1 and TRBJ2-1, with D perhaps TRBD1 (6 bases). The CDR3 loop spans 14 amino acids. Trimming took 2 bases from V and 8 from J, leaving 16 bases between them. Per germline, CDR1 SQVTM and CDR2 ANQGSEA.

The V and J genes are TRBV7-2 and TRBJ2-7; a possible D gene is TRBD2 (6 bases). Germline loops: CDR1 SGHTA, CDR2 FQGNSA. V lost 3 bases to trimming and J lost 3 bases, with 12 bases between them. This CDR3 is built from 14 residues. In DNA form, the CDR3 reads TGTGCCAGCAGCTTCCCGGGAGATTACTACGAGCAGTACTTC. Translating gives CASSFPGDYYEQYF.

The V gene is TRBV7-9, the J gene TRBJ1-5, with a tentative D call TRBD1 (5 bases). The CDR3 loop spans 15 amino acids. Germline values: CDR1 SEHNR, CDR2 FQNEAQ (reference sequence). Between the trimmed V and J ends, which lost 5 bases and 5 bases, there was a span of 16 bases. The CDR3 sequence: CASSTGQGVDQPQHF. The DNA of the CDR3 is TGTGCCAGCAGCACCGGGCAGGGTGTCGATCAGCCCCAGCATTTT.

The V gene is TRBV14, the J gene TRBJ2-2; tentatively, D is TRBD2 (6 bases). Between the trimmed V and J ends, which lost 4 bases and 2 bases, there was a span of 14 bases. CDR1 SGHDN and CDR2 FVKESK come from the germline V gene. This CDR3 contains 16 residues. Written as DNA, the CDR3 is TGTGCCAGCAGCCGTGCCCCCGGGACTAACACCGGGGAGCTGTTTTTT. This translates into CASSRAPGTNTGELFF.

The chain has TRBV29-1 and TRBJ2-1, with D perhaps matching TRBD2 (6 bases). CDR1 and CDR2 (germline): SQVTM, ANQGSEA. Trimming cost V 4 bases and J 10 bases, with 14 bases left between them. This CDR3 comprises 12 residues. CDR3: CSVGDWGLEQFF. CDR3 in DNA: TGCAGCGTTGGGGACTGGGGCTTGGAGCAGTTCTTC.